These 23 T cell receptor beta chains share one sample of origin, sequenced in a study of human T cells and chemical hapten exposure. TCRdb analysed the RACE reads with MiXCR anew, one entry per CDR3 protein. The repertoire consists of 90,000 to 120,000 distinct CDR3 sequences, with approximately 11% occurring once and the leading ten covering under 4.5%. The time point denotes: patch test 1, 2 weeks after DPC sensitization. The treatment is: therapeutic diphenylcyclopropenone sensitization with weekly scalp DPC. Material: whole blood, obtained in connection with sensitization to the hapten diphenylcyclopropenone (DPC). All receptors derive from a woman aged 40 to 55 with alopecia areata. Some clones in this sample may be carry-over from other donors' samples.

This clonotype was observed a handful of times. The chain uses TRBV18 and TRBJ1-1; 7 nucleotides match TRBD1. The CDR3 consists of 12 residues. With 6 bases clipped from V and 6 bases from J, the junction kept 4 bases outside the gene matches. Germline CDR1 KGHSH, CDR2 LQKENI. The CDR3 spells CASSVGTAEAFF. CDR3 nucleotides: TGTGCCAGCTCCGTAGGGACAGCTGAAGCTTTCTTT.

This clonotype was seen only a few times. The V and J genes are TRBV12-3 or TRBV12-4 and TRBJ1-6; the D is unclear. V dropped 5 bases and J dropped 13 bases, with 12 bases sitting between them. The CDR3 has 12 amino acids. The CDR3 region is CASSPSIPPLHF. CDR3 coding DNA: TGTGCCAGCAGTCCGTCCATACCGCCCCTCCACTTT.

The chain joins TRBV9 to TRBJ2-1; TRBD2 matches at 11 bases. The CDR3 spans 15 residues. The germline V gene encodes CDR1 SGDLS and CDR2 YYNGEE. V shed 2 bases, J shed 7 bases, and the junction held 5 bases outside the gene matches. This CDR3 reads CASSVSSGRANEQFF. In DNA, the CDR3 is TGTGCCAGCAGCGTGAGTAGCGGGAGGGCTAATGAGCAGTTCTTC.

This clonotype was seen many times. The chain combines TRBV6-1 with TRBJ2-7; no definite D call. Germline V gene sequence: CDR1 MNHNS, CDR2 SASEGT. CDR3 length equals 15 residues. Trimming pared 7 bases from V and 4 bases from J, leaving 20 bases between. In DNA, the CDR3 is TGTGCCAGCACCAGCGTGCCTGGCCTTCCGTACGAGCAGTACTTC. As protein: CASTSVPGLPYEQYF.

This clonotype has a handful of counts. V is TRBV7-2 and J is TRBJ2-7; D is undetermined. CDR1 is SGHTA and CDR2 is FQGNSA in the germline V gene. CDR3 length equals 12 residues. V lost 5 bases and J lost 5, with 10 bases in between. The chain's CDR3 is CASSLLFHEQYF. The CDR3 DNA is TGTGCCAGCAGCCTCCTCTTTCACGAGCAGTACTTC.

The chain joins TRBV27 to TRBJ2-7, with a weak D call TRBD2 (5 bases). The germline V gene has CDR1 MNHEY and CDR2 SMNVEV (reference sequence). With 3 bases removed from V and 0 bases from J, the gap between germline ends came to 12 bases. The CDR3 has 15 amino acids. DNA for the CDR3: TGTGCCAGCAGTTTGAAGCGAACTAGCTCCTACGAGCAGTACTTC. It encodes CASSLKRTSSYEQYF.

The V and J genes are TRBV11-2 and TRBJ2-3; tentative D call: TRBD2 (6 bases). Germline CDR1 is SGHAT and CDR2 is FQNNGV. V was cut by 0 bases and J by 1 base, with 8 bases left in between. This CDR3 is 15 amino acids long. Written as DNA, the CDR3 is TGTGCCAGCAGCTTAGAGGGAGGAGGCACAGATACGCAGTATTTT. It translates to CASSLEGGGTDTQYF.

The gene calls are TRBV6-5 and TRBJ2-7; D is possibly TRBD1 (6 bases). The germline gives CDR1 MNHEY, CDR2 SVGAGI. The CDR3 loop spans 14 amino acids. V was trimmed by 3 bases and J by 2 bases, leaving 11 bases between them. The CDR3 loop reads CASSYVAGAYEQYF. In DNA, the CDR3 is TGTGCCAGCAGTTATGTGGCAGGGGCCTACGAGCAGTACTTC.

This clonotype was counted ten times or more. The V call is TRBV11-2, the J call TRBJ1-2; 7 bases are shared with TRBD1. V lost 2 bases to trimming and J lost 0 bases; unmatched junction nucleotides: 9. The CDR3 has 17 residues. Germline CDR1 and CDR2: SGHAT and FQNNGV. The CDR3 DNA sequence: TGTGCCAGCAGCTTACGCGCCCTGACAGGGCCTAACTATGGCTACACCTTC. This translates into CASSLRALTGPNYGYTF.

V and J are TRBV11-1 and TRBJ2-1; 8 nucleotides match TRBD2. Germline V CDR1 and CDR2: SGHAT, FQDESV (reference sequence). The trim removed 0 bases at V and 6 bases at J, leaving 1 base unmatched. The CDR3 runs to 14 residues. The DNA of the CDR3 is TGTGCCAGCAGCTTAGCTGGGACTAGCAATGAGCAGTTCTTC. It translates to CASSLAGTSNEQFF.

This clonotype turned up a few times. The chain combines TRBV6-4 with TRBJ1-2, with D unclear. This CDR3 has 13 residues. Germline CDR1 is MRHNA and CDR2 is SNTAGT. V dropped 7 bases and J dropped 5 bases, with 14 bases sitting between them. The CDR3 sequence is CASKEDTGYGYTF. The CDR3 coding sequence is TGTGCCAGCAAAGAGGATACGGGGTATGGCTACACCTTC.

This chain uses TRBV7-9 with TRBJ1-2; the D is unclear. With 6 bases removed from V and 4 bases from J, the gap between germline ends came to 21 bases. The V gene's germline CDR1 is SEHNR and CDR2 FQNEAQ (reference sequence). The CDR3 is 16 residues long. The CDR3 reads CASSLVTGVALYGYTF. CDR3 DNA sequence: TGTGCCAGCAGTCTAGTTACCGGGGTTGCTCTCTATGGCTACACCTTC.

This sequence joins TRBV30 and TRBJ1-3; the D gene is possibly TRBD1 (5 bases). The CDR3 is 15 amino acids. CDR1 is GTSNPN and CDR2 is SVGIG in the germline V gene (reference sequence). The ends were cut back, 2 bases at V and 8 bases at J, with 19 bases in the middle. The CDR3 is CAWSWIRAFPDTIYF. The DNA for the CDR3 is TGTGCCTGGAGTTGGATCAGGGCTTTCCCTGACACCATATATTTT.

The chain has TRBV20-1 and TRBJ2-7, with D possibly TRBD2 on 6 matching bases. The CDR3 spans 11 residues. Looked up from germline, CDR1 is DFQATT and CDR2 is SNEGSKA (reference sequence). V was cut by 4 bases and J by 3 bases, with 7 bases left in between. CDR3 protein: CSATGSYEQYF. The CDR3 DNA reads as TGCAGTGCTACCGGGAGCTACGAGCAGTACTTC.

This clonotype was seen a handful of times. Compared with germline, one end of the junction differs, possibly owing to a read error. The chain links TRBV3-1 to TRBJ1-5; TRBD1 might be the D (5 bases). Germline CDR1 reads LGHDT; CDR2 reads YNNKEL (reference sequence). The CDR3 has 10 residues. This CDR3 is CASSQDHGGF. CDR3 bases: TGTGCCAGCAGCCAAGATCACGGGGGGTTT.

This clonotype appeared many times. The CDR3 DNA is TGCGCCAGCAGTGAGACCAGGGGACGGGGAGATTCACCCCTCCACTTT. As protein: CASSETRGRGDSPLHF. The chain employs TRBV10-2 and TRBJ1-6; maybe TRBD1 (6 bases). V gave up 2 bases and J gave up 8 bases, with 16 bases separating them. The CDR3 sequence is 16 residues long. CDR1 WSHSY and CDR2 SAAADI come from the germline V gene.

A few counts support this clonotype. This chain connects TRBV11-2 to TRBJ2-5, with no clear D. Germline V gene lookup returns CDR1 SGHAT and CDR2 FQNNGV. The CDR3 has 12 residues. V gave up 1 base and J gave up 5 bases, with 5 bases separating them. CDR3 loop: CASSLVSETQYF. CDR3 DNA sequence: TGTGCCAGCAGCTTAGTATCCGAGACCCAGTACTTC.

The J gene is TRBJ2-2, the V gene TRBV29-1; 11 bases align to TRBD2. The V and J ends lost 6 bases and 6 bases, in that order; junction bases with no gene match: 12. CDR1 SQVTM and CDR2 ANQGSEA come from the germline V gene. The CDR3 loop spans 16 amino acids. The CDR3 here is CSVSTSGSGVPGELFF. CDR3 bases: TGCAGCGTGAGTACTAGCGGGAGCGGAGTCCCCGGGGAGCTGTTTTTT.

This clonotype showed up many times. This chain connects TRBV6-6 to TRBJ2-3; D is perhaps TRBD1 or TRBD2 (5 bases each). The CDR3 extends over 11 amino acids. CDR1 MNHNY and CDR2 SVGAGI come from the germline V gene (reference sequence). Trimming took off 6 bases at V and 6 bases at J, with 7 bases between the two ends. CDR3 coding DNA: TGTGCCAGCAGGGGGGTGGATACGCAGTATTTT. It codes for CASRGVDTQYF.

This clonotype was seen a handful of times. This sequence joins TRBV3-1 and TRBJ2-1; 9 bases line up with TRBD2. The CDR3 spans 17 residues. Germline trimming cut 1 base from V and 7 bases from J; bases unmatched to any gene: 11. Germline lookup yields CDR1 LGHDT and CDR2 YNNKEL (reference sequence). In nucleotides, the CDR3 is TGTGCCAGCAGCCAAGGGTGGTTGGCGGGGGGGAGGAATGAGCAGTTCTTC. Amino acids: CASSQGWLAGGRNEQFF.

This clonotype was seen only a few times. The junction differs from germline at one of its ends, possibly a read error. The chain employs TRBV12-3 or TRBV12-4 and TRBJ1-1; 7 bases match TRBD1. The CDR3 spans 13 residues. The CDR3 DNA follows: TGTGTCAGCAGTTCGGACAGGCGGACTGAAGCTTTCTTT. Translated: CVSSSDRRTEAFF.

This clonotype was picked up a small number of times. The chain combines TRBV10-3 with TRBJ2-3; D tentatively reads TRBD1 or TRBD2 (5 bases each). Trimming cost V 3 bases and J 0 bases, with 7 bases left between them. Germline CDR1 is ENHRY and CDR2 is SYGVKD. The CDR3 is 14 residues long. CDR3 region: CAISDGTSTDTQYF. In nucleotides, the CDR3 is TGTGCCATCAGTGACGGGACGAGCACAGATACGCAGTATTTT.

This clonotype was detected ten times or more. Here the CDR3 DNA reads TGCGCCAGCAGCCACCGGACAGCCCTTTCCTACAATGAGCAGTTCTTC. It encodes CASSHRTALSYNEQFF. This chain uses TRBV5-1 with TRBJ2-1, with D possibly being TRBD1 (6 bases). V was trimmed by 4 bases and J by 1 base, leaving 15 bases between them. The CDR3 totals 16 residues. Germline CDR1 reads SGHRS; CDR2 reads YFSETQ. The full variable domain, rest sourced from reference TRBV5-1 and TRBJ2-1, is KAGVTQTPRYLIKTRGQQVTLSCSPISGHRSVSWYQQTPGQGLQFLFEYFSETQRNKGNFPGRFSGRQFSNSRSEMNVSTLELGDSALYLCASSHRTALSYNEQFFGPGTRLTVL.